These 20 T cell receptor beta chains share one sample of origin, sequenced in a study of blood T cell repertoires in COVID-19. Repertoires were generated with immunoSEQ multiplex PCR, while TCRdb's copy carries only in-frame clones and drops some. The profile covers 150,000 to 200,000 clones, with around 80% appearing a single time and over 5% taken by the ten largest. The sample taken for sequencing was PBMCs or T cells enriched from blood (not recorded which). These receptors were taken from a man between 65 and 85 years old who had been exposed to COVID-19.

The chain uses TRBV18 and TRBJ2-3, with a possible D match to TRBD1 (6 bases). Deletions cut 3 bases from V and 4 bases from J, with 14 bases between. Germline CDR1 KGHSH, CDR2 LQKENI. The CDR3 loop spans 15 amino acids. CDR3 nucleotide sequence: TGTGCCAGCTCACCCCCAGGGGCGAGGGCAGATACGCAGTATTTT. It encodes CASSPPGARADTQYF.

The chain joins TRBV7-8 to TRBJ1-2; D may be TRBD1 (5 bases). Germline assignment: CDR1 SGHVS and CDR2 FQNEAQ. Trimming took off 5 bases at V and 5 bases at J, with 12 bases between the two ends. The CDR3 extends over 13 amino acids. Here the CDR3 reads CASSQGVGYGYTF. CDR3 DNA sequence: TGTGCCAGCAGCCAAGGGGTTGGATATGGCTACACCTTC.

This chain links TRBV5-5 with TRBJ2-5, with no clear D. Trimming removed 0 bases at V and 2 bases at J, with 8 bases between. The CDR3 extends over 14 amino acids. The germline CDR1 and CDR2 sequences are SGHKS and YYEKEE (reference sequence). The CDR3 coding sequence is TGTGCCAGCAGCTTGGTGGGCAGACAAGAGACCCAGTACTTC. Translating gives CASSLVGRQETQYF.

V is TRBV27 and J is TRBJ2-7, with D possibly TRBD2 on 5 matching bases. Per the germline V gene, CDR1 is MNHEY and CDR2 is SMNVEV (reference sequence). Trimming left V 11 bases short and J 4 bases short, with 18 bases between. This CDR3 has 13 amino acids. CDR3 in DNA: TGTGCCTCGGCCCGAGGGCCCGGGTACGAGCAGTACTTC. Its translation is CASARGPGYEQYF.

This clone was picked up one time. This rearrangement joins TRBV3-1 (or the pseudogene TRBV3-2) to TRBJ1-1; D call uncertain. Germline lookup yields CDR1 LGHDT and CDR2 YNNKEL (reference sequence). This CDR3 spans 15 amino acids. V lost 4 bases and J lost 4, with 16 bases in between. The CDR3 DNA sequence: TGTGCCAGCAGCCGATCACAGCCTTCCGGCACTGAAGCTTTCTTT. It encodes CASSRSQPSGTEAFF.

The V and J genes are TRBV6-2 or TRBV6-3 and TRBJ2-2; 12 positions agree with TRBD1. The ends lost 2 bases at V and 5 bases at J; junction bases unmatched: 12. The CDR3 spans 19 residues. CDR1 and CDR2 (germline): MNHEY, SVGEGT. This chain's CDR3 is CASSYMPRGTGGNTGELFF. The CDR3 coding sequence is TGTGCCAGCAGTTACATGCCCCGGGGGACAGGGGGCAATACCGGGGAGCTGTTTTTT.

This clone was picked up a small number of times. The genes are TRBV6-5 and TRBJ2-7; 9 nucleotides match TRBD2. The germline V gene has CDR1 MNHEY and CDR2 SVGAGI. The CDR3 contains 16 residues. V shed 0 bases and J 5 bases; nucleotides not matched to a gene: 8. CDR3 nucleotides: TGTGCCAGCAGTTACTCGTCGGCGGGAGGGACCCACGAGCAGTACTTC. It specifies CASSYSSAGGTHEQYF.

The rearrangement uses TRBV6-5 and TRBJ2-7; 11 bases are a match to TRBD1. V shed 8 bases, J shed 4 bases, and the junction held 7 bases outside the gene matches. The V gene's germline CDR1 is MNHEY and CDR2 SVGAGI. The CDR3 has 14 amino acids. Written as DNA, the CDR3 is TGTGCCAGCGGGGGGACAGGGGGTCGTTACGAGCAGTACTTC. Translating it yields CASGGTGGRYEQYF.

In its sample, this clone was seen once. As DNA, the CDR3 is TGTGCCAGTACCCCTCGTTGGCTTAACTATGGCTACACCTTC. As protein: CASTPRWLNYGYTF. V gene TRBV19 combines with J gene TRBJ1-2, with D unclear. Trimming removed 7 bases from V and 1 base from J, with 13 bases in between. Germline V gene lookup returns CDR1 LNHDA and CDR2 SQIVND (reference sequence). The CDR3 runs 14 residues.

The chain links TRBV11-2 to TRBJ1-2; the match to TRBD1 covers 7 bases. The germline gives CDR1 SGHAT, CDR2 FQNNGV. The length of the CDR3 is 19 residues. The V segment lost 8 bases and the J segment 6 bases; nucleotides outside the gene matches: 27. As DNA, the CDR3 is TGTGCCAGCGCACATCTACCGGGGTTTAATCCCTCAGGGGGTGATGGCTACACCTTC. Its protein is CASAHLPGFNPSGGDGYTF. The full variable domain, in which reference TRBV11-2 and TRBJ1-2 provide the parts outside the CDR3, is EAGVAQSPRYKIIEKRQSVAFWCNPISGHATLYWYQQILGQGPKLLIQFQNNGVVDDSQLPKDRFSAERLKGVDSTLKIQPAKLEDSAVYLCASAHLPGFNPSGGDGYTFGSGTRLTVV.

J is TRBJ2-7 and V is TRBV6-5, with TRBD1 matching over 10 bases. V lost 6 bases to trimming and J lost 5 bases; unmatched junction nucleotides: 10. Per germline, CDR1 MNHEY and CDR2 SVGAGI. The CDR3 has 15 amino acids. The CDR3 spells CASRGSGTGEDEQYF. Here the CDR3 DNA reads TGTGCCAGCAGGGGGAGCGGGACAGGGGAGGACGAGCAGTACTTC.

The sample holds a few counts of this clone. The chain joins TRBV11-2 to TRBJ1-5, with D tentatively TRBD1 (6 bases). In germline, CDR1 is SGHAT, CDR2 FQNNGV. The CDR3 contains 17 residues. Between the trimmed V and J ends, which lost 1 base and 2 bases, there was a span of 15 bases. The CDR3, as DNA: TGTGCCAGCAGCTTAGGGGCCGGGGCAGGGGGCAATCAGCCCCAGCATTTT. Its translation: CASSLGAGAGGNQPQHF.

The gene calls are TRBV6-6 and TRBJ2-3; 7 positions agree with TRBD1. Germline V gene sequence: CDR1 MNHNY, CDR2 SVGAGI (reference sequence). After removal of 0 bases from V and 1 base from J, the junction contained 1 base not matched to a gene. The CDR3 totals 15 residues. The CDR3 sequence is CASSYSGTGTDTQYF. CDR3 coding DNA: TGTGCCAGCAGTTACTCCGGGACAGGCACAGATACGCAGTATTTT.

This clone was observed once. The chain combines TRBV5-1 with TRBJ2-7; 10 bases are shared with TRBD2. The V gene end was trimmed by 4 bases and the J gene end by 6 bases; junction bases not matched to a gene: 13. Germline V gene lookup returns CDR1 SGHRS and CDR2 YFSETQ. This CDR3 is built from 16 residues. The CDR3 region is CASSPEARLAGLEQYF. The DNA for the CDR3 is TGCGCCAGCAGCCCCGAAGCGAGACTAGCGGGCCTCGAGCAGTACTTC.

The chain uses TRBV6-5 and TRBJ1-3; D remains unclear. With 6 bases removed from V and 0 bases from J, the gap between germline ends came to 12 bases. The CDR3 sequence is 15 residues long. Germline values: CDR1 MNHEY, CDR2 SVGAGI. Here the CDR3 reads CASRREGGSGNTIYF. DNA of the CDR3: TGTGCCAGCAGGCGAGAGGGCGGCTCTGGAAACACCATATATTTT.

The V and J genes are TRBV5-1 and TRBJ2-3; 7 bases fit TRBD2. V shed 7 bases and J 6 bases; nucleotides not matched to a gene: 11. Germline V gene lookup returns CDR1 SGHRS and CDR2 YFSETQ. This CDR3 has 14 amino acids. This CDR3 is CASFSTSTGDTQYF. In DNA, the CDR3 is TGCGCCAGCTTTTCGACTAGCACCGGGGATACGCAGTATTTT.

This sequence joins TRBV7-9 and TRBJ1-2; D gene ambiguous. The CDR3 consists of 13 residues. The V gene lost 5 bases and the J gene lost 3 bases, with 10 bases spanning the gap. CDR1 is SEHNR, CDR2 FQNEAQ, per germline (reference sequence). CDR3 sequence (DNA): TGTGCCAGCAGCCAAGGGAGGGACTATGGCTACACCTTC. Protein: CASSQGRDYGYTF.

The CDR3, as DNA: TGTGCCAGCAGGACAGGGGGGAATAATGAAAAACTGTTTTTT. Translated: CASRTGGNNEKLFF. This sequence joins TRBV28 and TRBJ1-4; the match to TRBD1 covers 9 bases. This CDR3 has 14 residues. With V trimmed by 6 bases and J by 4 bases, 3 bases remained unmatched. The germline gives CDR1 MDHEN, CDR2 SYDVKM.

The CDR3, as DNA: TGCGCCAGCAGAACGGGACAGTGGACTAATGAAAAACTGTTTTTT. Its translation: CASRTGQWTNEKLFF. This chain uses TRBV10-2 with TRBJ1-4, with 7 nucleotides matching TRBD1. Germline V gene lookup returns CDR1 WSHSY and CDR2 SAAADI. V shed 6 bases, J shed 2 bases, and the junction held 6 bases outside the gene matches. The CDR3 runs 15 residues.

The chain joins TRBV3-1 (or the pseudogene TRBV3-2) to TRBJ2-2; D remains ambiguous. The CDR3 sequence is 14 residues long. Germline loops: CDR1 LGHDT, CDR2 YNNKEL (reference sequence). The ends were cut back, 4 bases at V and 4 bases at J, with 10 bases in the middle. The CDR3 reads CASSLSGGTGELFF. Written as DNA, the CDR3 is TGTGCCAGCAGCCTTTCCGGCGGCACCGGGGAGCTGTTTTTT.